The rows below give T cell receptor beta chains drawn from one sample of a study of cytomegalovirus exposure and HLA in healthy donors. The table came from immunoSEQ multiplex PCR; TCRdb's copy has only in-frame clones and leaves some out. The repertoire consists of under 200,000 clones, with 70% to 90% occurring once and the leading ten covering approximately 2.1%. The sequenced sample was PBMCs. The receptors here all came from a woman aged 45-60 years in good health and CMV-seronegative. Each CDR3 is given with its conserved first and last residue. A D gene is named only where the DNA matches it firmly. Size tells how often a clone was seen (once, few, many) or the class of an expanded clone, and some rows leave it out.

CDR3nt | CDR3aa | v_gene | d_gene | j_gene | abundance | len
TGTGCCAGCAGCTTGAGTTGGGGGCGCCTAGGGGCCGGTGAGCAGTTCTTC | CASSLSWGRLGAGEQFF | TRBV5-6 | . | TRBJ2-1 | . | 17
TGTGCCAGCAGTTTCGGGACAGGGGTGACTGAAGCTTTCTTT | CASSFGTGVTEAFF | TRBV28 | TRBD1 | TRBJ1-1 | . | 14
TGTGCCAGCAGCACTAAACAGGGAGGGGACACTGAAGCTTTCTTT | CASSTKQGGDTEAFF | TRBV13 | . | TRBJ1-1 | . | 15
TGTGCCAGCAGCTTATGGTCTAGCGTAACCTACAATGAGCAGTTCTTC | CASSLWSSVTYNEQFF | TRBV7-2 | . | TRBJ2-1 | . | 16
TGTGCCAGCAGTGAACCATGGGACAGCCAGACGGGACTTGACGAGCAGTACTTC | CASSEPWDSQTGLDEQYF | TRBV6-1 | . | TRBJ2-7 | . | 18
TGTGCCTGGCAACTTAACACTGAAGCTTTCTTT | CAWQLNTEAFF | TRBV30 | . | TRBJ1-1 | . | 11
TGTGCCAGCAGCTTATTAGTCACAGATACGCAGTATTTT | CASSLLVTDTQYF | TRBV7-9 | . | TRBJ2-3 | . | 13
TGTGCCAGCAGCTTATCAGGGTCGGGTTCTGGAAACACCATATATTTT | CASSLSGSGSGNTIYF | TRBV7-2 | . | TRBJ1-3 | . | 16
TGTGCCAGCACACCCGCAGGTTCTGGTTCCTACAATGAGCAGTTCTTC | CASTPAGSGSYNEQFF | TRBV28 | . | TRBJ2-1 | . | 16
TGCGCCAGCAGCCAAGATACGGGAGGGGGGGAGACCCAGTACTTC | CASSQDTGGGETQYF | TRBV4-3 | TRBD2 | TRBJ2-5 | . | 15
TGTGCCAGCAGAGAGGTGCTGGTTACCTACAATGAGCAGTTCTTC | CASREVLVTYNEQFF | TRBV28 | . | TRBJ2-1 | . | 15
TGTGCCAGCCGTCCTAGCGGAAGTACGAATGAGCAGTTCTTC | CASRPSGSTNEQFF | TRBV6-5 | TRBD2 | TRBJ2-1 | . | 14
TGTGCCAGCAGTCGCTGGACAGGGCAGCCGGAGTGGGAGACCCAGTACTTC | CASSRWTGQPEWETQYF | TRBV7-2 | TRBD1 | TRBJ2-5 | . | 17
TGCGCCAGCAGCCAACCCCGGGCCAAAAACATTCAGTACTTC | CASSQPRAKNIQYF | TRBV4-1 | . | TRBJ2-4 | . | 14
TGCGCCAGCAGCTTGCAGGCGTCCCTAACAGATACGCAGTATTTT | CASSLQASLTDTQYF | TRBV5-1 | . | TRBJ2-3 | . | 15
TGTGCCAGCACCCCCCTTTATGGCTACACCTTC | CASTPLYGYTF | TRBV28 | . | TRBJ1-2 | . | 11
TGTGCCAGCAGGACCAGGGCTGCTGAAGCTTTCTTT | CASRTRAAEAFF | TRBV7-8 | . | TRBJ1-1 | . | 12
TGTGCCAGTACGCGTAGCAGGGTCGATCAGCCCCAGCATTTT | CASTRSRVDQPQHF | TRBV19 | . | TRBJ1-5 | . | 14
TGTGCCAGCAGCTTAGAGCCACCCGGGGGGTACGAGCAGTACTTC | CASSLEPPGGYEQYF | TRBV7-9 | TRBD2 | TRBJ2-7 | . | 15
TGTGCCACCATCGCCGGCCCGATGACTGAGACCCAGCATTTT | CATIAGPMTETQHF | TRBV19 | . | TRBJ1-5 | . | 14
TGCGCCAGCAGCTTGGCCGGGACGGGAGGCACAGATACGCAGTATTTT | CASSLAGTGGTDTQYF | TRBV5-1 | . | TRBJ2-3 | few | 16
TGTGCCAGCAGCTCAGGACAGGGCACAACTAATGAAAAACTGTTTTTT | CASSSGQGTTNEKLFF | TRBV7-9 | TRBD1 | TRBJ1-4 | . | 16
TGCGCCAGCAGCCTCGGTGGGGGGGTCTCTGGAAACACCATATATTTT | CASSLGGGVSGNTIYF | TRBV5-1 | . | TRBJ1-3 | . | 16
TGTGCCAGCAGCGTAGGACAGGGCAGCGCTAATGAGCAGTTCTTC | CASSVGQGSANEQFF | TRBV9 | TRBD1 | TRBJ2-1 | . | 15
TGTGCCAGCAGCCTTAGACTAGCGGGCTCCTACAATGAGCAGTTCTTC | CASSLRLAGSYNEQFF | TRBV13 | TRBD2 | TRBJ2-1 | few | 16
TGTGCCAGCACATACTCGGGGGGGGCCTATGGCTACACCTTC | CASTYSGGAYGYTF | TRBV27 | . | TRBJ1-2 | . | 14
TGTGCCAGCTCACCACGGGTCCCGGGACAGAACAATCAGCCCCAGCATTTT | CASSPRVPGQNNQPQHF | TRBV18 | TRBD1 | TRBJ1-5 | . | 17
TGTGCCAGCAGCTCCGTTTCGGGACACCAGAATGAAAAACTGTTTTTT | CASSSVSGHQNEKLFF | TRBV5-6 | . | TRBJ1-4 | . | 16
TGTGCCAGCAGCTCCCAGCGGGGTCTGGGGCACAATGAGCAGTTCTTC | CASSSQRGLGHNEQFF | TRBV11-1 | TRBD2 | TRBJ2-1 | . | 16
TGTGCCAGCTCACCACTAGGCGGCGGGGATTCTGGCTACACCTTC | CASSPLGGGDSGYTF | TRBV18 | . | TRBJ1-2 | once | 15
TGTGCCAGCAGCGGCCCTACGGCGGGAGGCGGCCGCACCGGGGAGCTGTTTTTT | CASSGPTAGGGRTGELFF | TRBV9 | TRBD2 | TRBJ2-2 | . | 18
TGTGCCTGGAAATTAGGACTAGCGACCAGAGAGACCCAGTACTTC | CAWKLGLATRETQYF | TRBV30 | TRBD2 | TRBJ2-5 | . | 15
TGTGCCAGCAGCAAAACGGGAGGCACTGAAGCTTTCTTT | CASSKTGGTEAFF | TRBV6-4 | . | TRBJ1-1 | . | 13
TGTGCCAGCAGCTCCGGGGACATTAGCTCCTACAATGAGCAGTTCTTC | CASSSGDISSYNEQFF | TRBV7-2 | . | TRBJ2-1 | . | 16
TGCGCCAGCAGCTTGGCTCCAGGGTGGGCTGAAGCTTTCTTT | CASSLAPGWAEAFF | TRBV5-1 | . | TRBJ1-1 | . | 14
TGTGCCAGCAGTTTTAGCGGGACCGGGGAGCTGTTTTTT | CASSFSGTGELFF | TRBV28 | TRBD2 | TRBJ2-2 | . | 13
TGTGCCAGCAGCTTAGATGGCAGGGGGCCGGATGGCTACACCTTC | CASSLDGRGPDGYTF | TRBV7-9 | TRBD1 | TRBJ1-2 | . | 15
TGCGCCAGCAGCCTCGGACTAGTTGGGGACGAGCAGTACTTC | CASSLGLVGDEQYF | TRBV5-1 | TRBD2 | TRBJ2-7 | . | 14
TGCGCCAGCAGCCAGCTGAGACAGGGTGCCGACGAGCAGTACTTC | CASSQLRQGADEQYF | TRBV4-1 | TRBD1 | TRBJ2-7 | . | 15
TGTGCCAGTACCAGACTTAGCGGGAGGGCCCTCAATGAGCAGTTCTTC | CASTRLSGRALNEQFF | TRBV19 | TRBD2 | TRBJ2-1 | . | 16
TGTTCCAGCAGCCAATGGGGGCCCGGTGAAAAACTGTTTTTT | CSSSQWGPGEKLFF | TRBV7-9 | . | TRBJ1-4 | few | 14
TGTGCCAGCAGCTCACCCGGGACTGGGACTTACAATGAGCAGTTCTTC | CASSSPGTGTYNEQFF | TRBV7-3 | . | TRBJ2-1 | . | 16
TGTGCCAGCAGCGCCAAAGGTCGGACTGCGAACACCGGGGAGCTGTTTTTT | CASSAKGRTANTGELFF | TRBV9 | . | TRBJ2-2 | . | 17
TGTGCCAGCAGCTTCCGACGAGGCTACGAGCAGTACTTC | CASSFRRGYEQYF | TRBV11-2 | . | TRBJ2-7 | . | 13
TGTGCCAGTAGTACTCGACAGGGTAGGGACATTCAGTACTTC | CASSTRQGRDIQYF | TRBV19 | TRBD1 | TRBJ2-4 | . | 14